The subject of this entry is one T cell receptor (beta chain). This clone was counted a few times. Which antigen it targets is not known. No base qualities exist here, and no much larger clone lies one base off it. The sample originates from a study of CD8+ T cells in alopecia areata (dated by TCRdb to 2016 to 2019). For the study in its entirety: Treated patients were enrolled in an open-label pilot trial of oral tofacitinib, 5 to 10 mg twice daily, for moderate-to-severe alopecia areata. Tofacitinib was given for 6 to 18 months, followed by 6 months of follow-up off drug to assess delayed response and recurrence. The SALT score, which quantifies the percentage of affected scalp surface area, was used to measure disease severity in treated patients. High-throughput TCRbeta sequencing was used to examine T cell clonal expansion in alopecia areata in both the C3H/HeJ mouse model and human patients. On the human side, TCRbeta sequencing was run on scalp tissue and on sorted CD4+ and CD8+ peripheral blood T cells from healthy controls and from alopecia areata patients with either patchy or totalis/universalis disease. Patients on tofacitinib were biopsied at baseline and after 4 and 24 weeks of treatment, and several of the patients also had a later scalp biopsy. Scalp clonality was compared across normal scalp (n=4), patchy alopecia areata scalp (n=8), and alopecia totalis/universalis scalp (n=8). RNA was obtained with the PAXgene miRNA kit for fixed scalp, the miRNeasy kit for PBMCs, and the RNeasy kit for mouse skin. immunoSEQ multiplex PCR using 35 Vbeta forward primers and 13 Jbeta reverse primers was used to amplify TCRbeta CDR3 regions. The full study reports these points: Unlike mouse skin, which is dominated by gammadelta T cells, normal human skin has resident alphabeta T cells that are also sequenced, and this complicates analysis of the scalp TCR repertoire. Because the treated cohort was small and had just a single nonresponder, larger studies are needed to establish links between baseline CD8+ expansion and response. Compared with mice, TCR sequences shared between patients were less clear, possibly partly because of HLA diversity across the patient population. Tofacitinib significantly decreased scalp clonality and the number of expanded CD8+ clones among the top 100 scalp clones. During tofacitinib treatment, many expanded lesional clones remained in scalp and blood, and this persistence may partly explain relapse after treatment is stopped. Higher clonality and more expanded CD8+ clones were observed in lesional scalp than in normal scalp, particularly in alopecia totalis/universalis, a finding suggestive of antigenic drive.

CDR1 SEHNR and CDR2 FQNEAQ were looked up in the germline V gene (reference sequence). The CDR3, from cysteine to phenylalanine, totals 13 residues. Only the CDR3 part of the read is kept: 39 bases, read in frame from the first base. V loses 4 bases, J loses 4 bases, and the germline ends lie 11 bases apart. Libraries were prepared through the immunoSEQ multiplex PCR assay. RNA was extracted from all samples and reverse transcribed into cDNA as template for TCR sequencing. SuperScript III was used to make first-strand cDNA, primed with a 2:1 mix of oligo-dT and random hexamers. Amplification bias was assessed with a synthetic immune receptor repertoire, and residual bias was removed computationally. The published analysis was carried out like this. Raw reads were preprocessed to remove errors, and CDR3 was defined by IMGT conventions from the conserved cysteine to phenylalanine. Clonality was computed as 1 minus the Shannon entropy, with the entropy normalized by log2 of the number of productive unique TCRs. Whether each scalp clone was CD4 or CD8 was inferred by checking scalp TCRbeta sequences against the CD4 and CD8 repertoires from sorted blood. Imported from immuneACCESS, the table was reduced by TCRdb to in-frame sequences with V and J called. These copies leave out some clones; in studies compared against another copy, an unresolved V gene accounts for under half, and the cause of the remainder is not known. D and trimming come from the DNA, and the V and J calls and clone size come from that table. This sample is represented by 180,000 or so clones; approximately 59% of them were singletons. Together, the top ten hold 16% of the sample.

The treatment or condition label, read with the paper, signifies: oral pan-JAK inhibitor, 5-10 mg twice daily. Peripheral blood and lesional scalp punch biopsies were obtained from patients with alopecia areata. PBMCs were isolated by density centrifugation and stained for CD3, CD4 and CD8, after which CD4+ and CD8+ T cells were sorted on a FACSAria. The chain is encoded by TRBV7-9 joined to TRBJ2-7, with a weak D call of TRBD1 (5 bases match). The clonotype comes from a human donor with alopecia areata. Sequenced material: CD4+ T cells sorted from blood, taken between weeks 55 and 65, from a patient treated with tofacitinib. The base sequence is TGTGCCAGCAGCTCCTCTGCAGGGTACGAGCAGTACTTC. Translated, it gives CASSSSAGYEQYF.